This T cell receptor (beta chain) comes out of a study of blood T cell repertoires in COVID-19 (dated by TCRdb to the early 2020s). General notes on the study: Samples from collaborators originated in the United States, Italy and Spain and spanned both the acute and convalescent phases of COVID-19. The repertoires were made available in a free public database intended to serve as a resource for research on the immune response to SARS-CoV-2. The prospective study material was composed of cDNA or gDNA derived from T cells, B-cell-depleted T cells, or PBMCs. Sample metadata almost always included a de-identified subject ID, COVID-19 status, age in years and sex. HLA class I and class II types, where available, came from metadata supplied by the sample provider rather than from assay-based typing. The samples were drawn from two sources: the first 160 participants of the ongoing ImmuneRACE study, and 1,254 subjects contributed by 6 global collaborators. Deeply sampled blood TCRbeta repertoires from subjects exposed to, actively infected with, or recovered from COVID-19 were included in the dataset.

General conclusions and limits of the study: The amount of clinical and demographic metadata varied by source and participant and was provided uncurated.

Each collaborating institution followed its own protocols to collect whole blood in K2EDTA tubes. Collaborator samples were shipped for TCRbeta analysis as frozen whole blood, isolated PBMCs, or DNA extracted from either sample type. CDR1 MNHEY and CDR2 SMNVEV are derived from the germline V gene (reference sequence). At the junction V is shortened by 3 bases and J by 3 bases; bases outside the gene matches: 9. The CDR3 runs 16 residues from the cysteine to the phenylalanine. Left in the record is the CDR3 DNA by itself, 48 bases read in frame from the first base. For this clone: The antigen it recognizes is unknown. Base quality data are lacking; no much larger clone is found one base away.

The immunoSEQ Assay, a bias-controlled multiplex PCR, was used to amplify TCRbeta CDR3 regions from genomic DNA. Per the authors' processing: The number of nucleated cells in each sample was estimated by amplification of reference gene primers within the assay. To quantify the absolute abundance of each unique TCRbeta CDR3 rearrangement, sequence reads were collapsed and filtered. For each sample, productive Simpson clonality was calculated as the square root of Simpson's diversity index over productive rearrangements. As stored in TCRdb, this immuneACCESS dataset retains in-frame rearrangements with V and J assigned. A fraction of the clones does not appear; measured against another copy, unresolved V genes explain less than half of the discrepancy, and the remainder lacks a known reason. Clone size and V and J calls were adopted from that table, with D and trimming inferred from the DNA. A total of around 160,000 clones appear in this sample, approximately 86% of them only once. The ten most abundant clones make up under 3% of the sample.

The sequence was obtained from a middle-aged woman with active or convalescent COVID-19. Sequences were obtained from peripheral blood. The chain uses TRBV27 and TRBJ1-2, and TRBD1 matches 8 of the central bases. The DNA is as follows: TGTGCCAGCAGTTTTTGGAGTGACAGGGGTGACTATGGCTACACCTTC. It is translated as CASSFWSDRGDYGYTF.